This T cell receptor (beta chain) was sequenced during a study of T-cell memory formation after mild COVID-19. Study-level results: Mainly in CM and EM were contracting CD4+ clones; CD8+ were in EMRA. Prior to infection, memory already included some responding clones, suggesting cross-reactive memory joined. Clones contracting across day 15 to 85 had a balanced CD4/CD8 profile; later expanding clones leaned CD4+.

Germline assignment: CDR1 ENHRY and CDR2 SYGVKD. Between the trimmed V and J ends, which lost 3 bases and 3 bases, there was a span of 16 bases. This CDR3 has 16 amino acids. Constant-segment primers were used for 5'RACE, and the resulting TCR alpha and TCR beta cDNA libraries carried sample barcodes and UMIs. From the 5' RACE reads, TCRdb called clonotypes with MiXCR, one entry per CDR3 protein. The data contain about 350,000 distinct CDR3 sequences, roughly 15% of them singletons. Comment on this clonotype: Its antigen is not known.

The chain links TRBV10-3 to TRBJ2-3, with a weak D call TRBD1 (7 bases). Sample: PBMCs or a T cell subset sorted from them (not recorded which). The clonotype was recovered from a man aged 18 to 29 who had mild COVID-19 (a few samples of this study predate the infection). Cell type and time point are not known. CDR3 sequence reads: CAISDLTGRFTDTQYF. The CDR3, as DNA: TGTGCCATCAGTGACCTGACAGGGAGGTTTACAGATACGCAGTATTTT.